This T cell receptor (beta chain) was captured by sequencing in a study of T cells in Graves' hyperthyroidism and ophthalmopathy. RNA transcripts provided the source from which TCR beta CDR3 regions were amplified. An initial round of RT-PCR targeting the TCR CDR3 relied on the HTBI primer set. Using its own MiXCR run on the multiplex PCR reads, TCRdb lists one record per CDR3 protein. The sample has 550,000 to 850,000 distinct CDR3 sequences, over 15% seen once. From germline, CDR1 is SQVTM and CDR2 ANQGSEA. V lost 4 bases and J lost 4; bases outside the gene matches: 11. The CDR3 is 15 amino acids. The sequenced sample was blood. This receptor was obtained from a woman aged 50 to 60 with Graves' hyperthyroidism that later progressed to Graves' ophthalmopathy. The chain has TRBV29-1 and TRBJ1-2; TRBD1 agrees at 8 bases. CDR3 residues: CSVALGTGGGYGYTF. The DNA of the CDR3 is TGCAGCGTTGCTTTAGGGACAGGAGGAGGCTATGGCTACACCTTC.